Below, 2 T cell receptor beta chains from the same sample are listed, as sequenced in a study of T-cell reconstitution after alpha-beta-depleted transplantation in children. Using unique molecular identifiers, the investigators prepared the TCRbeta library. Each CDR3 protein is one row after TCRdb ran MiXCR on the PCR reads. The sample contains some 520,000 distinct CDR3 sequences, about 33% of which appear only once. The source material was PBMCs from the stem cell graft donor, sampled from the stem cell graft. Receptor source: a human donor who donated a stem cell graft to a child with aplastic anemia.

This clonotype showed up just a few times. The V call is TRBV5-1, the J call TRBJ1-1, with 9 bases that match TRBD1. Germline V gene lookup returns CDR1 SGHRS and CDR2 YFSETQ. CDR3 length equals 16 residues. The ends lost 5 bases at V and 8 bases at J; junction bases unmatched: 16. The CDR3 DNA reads TGCGCCAGCAGTTACGGGATAGACAGGGGGGGGTCGGAAGCTTTCTTT. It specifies CASSYGIDRGGSEAFF.

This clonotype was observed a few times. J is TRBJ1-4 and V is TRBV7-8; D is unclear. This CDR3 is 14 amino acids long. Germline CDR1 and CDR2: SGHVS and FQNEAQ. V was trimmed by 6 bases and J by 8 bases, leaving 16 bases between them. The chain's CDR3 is CASSPKFRGEKLFF. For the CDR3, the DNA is TGTGCCAGCAGTCCTAAATTCAGAGGGGAAAAACTGTTTTTT.